This TCR beta chain was recorded in a study of blood T cell repertoires in COVID-19. At the level of the study: T cells, B-cell-depleted T cells, or PBMCs provided the cDNA or gDNA that served as material.

Using immunoSEQ multiplex PCR, the repertoire was profiled, and TCRdb retains in-frame clones only, with some absent. The sample shows over 200,000 clones, about four fifths of them seen only once. This CDR3 is built from 17 residues. Germline CDR1 and CDR2: MNHNS and SASEGT. With 2 bases clipped from V and 8 bases from J, the junction kept 13 bases outside the gene matches. The sequence was collected from a woman in her thirties or forties with active or convalescent COVID-19. The chain is built from TRBV6-1 and TRBJ2-2; the match to TRBD2 covers 8 bases. Sequences were obtained from peripheral blood. DNA of the CDR3: TGTGCCAGCAGTGAAAATAAAGGACTAGCTTTTTCTGGGGAGCTGTTTTTT. This sequence encodes CASSENKGLAFSGELFF.